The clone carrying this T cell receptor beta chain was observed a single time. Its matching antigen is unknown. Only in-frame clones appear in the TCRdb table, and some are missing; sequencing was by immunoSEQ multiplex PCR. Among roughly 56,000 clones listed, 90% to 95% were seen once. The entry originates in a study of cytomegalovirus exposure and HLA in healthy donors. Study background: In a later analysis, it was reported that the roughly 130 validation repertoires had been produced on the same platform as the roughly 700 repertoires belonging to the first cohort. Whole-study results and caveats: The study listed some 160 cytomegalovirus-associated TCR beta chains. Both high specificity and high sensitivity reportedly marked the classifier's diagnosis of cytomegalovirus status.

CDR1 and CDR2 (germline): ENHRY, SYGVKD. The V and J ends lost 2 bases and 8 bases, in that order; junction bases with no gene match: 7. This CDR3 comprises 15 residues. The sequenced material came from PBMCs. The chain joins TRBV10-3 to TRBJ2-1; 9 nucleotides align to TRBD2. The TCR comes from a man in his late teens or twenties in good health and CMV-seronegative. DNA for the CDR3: TGTGCCATCAGTGAGGGGGCTAGCGGGATGCATGAGCAGTTCTTC. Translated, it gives CAISEGASGMHEQFF.